There are many counts of the clone carrying this T cell receptor beta chain. Antigen unknown. Per germline, CDR1 SGHTA and CDR2 FQGTGA. The CDR3 is made up of 16 amino acids. V lost 2 bases and J lost 1, with 12 bases in between. CDR3 regions were amplified by Arm-PCR using iRepertoire HTBI primers to build TCR beta libraries. TCRdb ran MiXCR on the multiplex PCR reads and lists one entry per CDR3 protein. Here the sample spans a few hundred thousand distinct CDR3 sequences, about 11% being singletons. These data are taken from a study of regulatory T cells in long-lasting Graves disease. General study results and limits: Among samples with persistent disease, TRBV28, TRBJ1-2 and TRBJ2-5 were favored.

Time point indicated: newly diagnosed GD, antithyroid drugs for less than 3 months. Generation of the TCR library employed RNA extracted from PBMCs. In addition, the sample was reused for a study of T cells in Graves' hyperthyroidism and ophthalmopathy.

Sequenced here: peripheral blood mononuclear cells (PBMCs), sampled at new diagnosis, from a patient treated with antithyroid drugs. The receptor's source is a woman aged 18-30 years with Graves disease. The J gene is TRBJ2-1, the V gene TRBV7-3; D is perhaps TRBD1 or TRBD2 (5 bases each). As DNA, the CDR3 is TGTGCCAGCAGCTTAGAGGGATCAGGGTCCTACAATGAGCAGTTCTTC. It translates to CASSLEGSGSYNEQFF. The whole variable domain, filled in from reference TRBV7-3 and TRBJ2-1, reads GAGVSQTPSNKVTEKGKYVELRCDPISGHTALYWYRQSLGQGPEFLIYFQGTGAADDSGLPNDRFFAVRPEGSVSTLKIQRTERGDSAVYLCASSLEGSGSYNEQFFGPGTRLTVL.